This T cell receptor beta chain came from a study of technical replicates of blood from several donors. The V gene lost 3 bases and the J gene lost 0 bases, with 3 bases spanning the gap. CDR1 SGDLS and CDR2 YYNGEE come from the germline V gene. The CDR3 contains 13 residues. Repertoires were generated with immunoSEQ multiplex PCR, while TCRdb's copy carries only in-frame clones and drops some. The data contain about 83,000 clones, about 90% of them seen just once; the ten biggest clones take up about 0.27%. The rearrangement joins TRBV9 to TRBJ2-2; D is ambiguous. The sequenced sample was T cells isolated from PBMCs. The source is a human donor in good health. CDR3 nucleotides: TGTGCCAGCAGCGGGCCGAACACCGGGGAGCTGTTTTTT. Its protein is CASSGPNTGELFF.